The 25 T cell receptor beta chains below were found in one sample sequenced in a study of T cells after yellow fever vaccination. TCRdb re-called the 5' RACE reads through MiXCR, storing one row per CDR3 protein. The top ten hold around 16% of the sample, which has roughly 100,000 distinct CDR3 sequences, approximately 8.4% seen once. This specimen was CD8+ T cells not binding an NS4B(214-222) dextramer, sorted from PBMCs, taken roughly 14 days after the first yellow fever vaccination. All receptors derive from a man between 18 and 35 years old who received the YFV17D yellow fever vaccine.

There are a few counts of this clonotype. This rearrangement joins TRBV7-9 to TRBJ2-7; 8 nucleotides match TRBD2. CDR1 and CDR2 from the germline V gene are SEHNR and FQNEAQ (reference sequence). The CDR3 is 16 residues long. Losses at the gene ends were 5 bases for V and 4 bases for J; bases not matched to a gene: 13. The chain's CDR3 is CASSPKAREGLYEQYF. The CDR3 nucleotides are TGTGCCAGCAGCCCGAAGGCCCGGGAGGGGCTGTACGAGCAGTACTTC.

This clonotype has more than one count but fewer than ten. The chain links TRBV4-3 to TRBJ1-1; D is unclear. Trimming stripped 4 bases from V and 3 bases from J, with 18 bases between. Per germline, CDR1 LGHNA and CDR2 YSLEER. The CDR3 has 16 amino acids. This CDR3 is CASSLVPWVWDTEAFF. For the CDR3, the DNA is TGCGCCAGCAGCCTCGTCCCCTGGGTGTGGGACACTGAAGCTTTCTTT.

For the CDR3, the DNA is TGCGCCAGCAGCCAAGGAATCCTAGGCACAGATACGCAGTATTTT. Amino acid sequence: CASSQGILGTDTQYF. The chain has TRBV4-1 and TRBJ2-3, with unresolved D. The ends were cut back, 1 base at V and 1 base at J, with 9 bases in the middle. This CDR3 region has 15 residues. The germline CDR1 and CDR2 sequences are MGHRA and YSYEKL.

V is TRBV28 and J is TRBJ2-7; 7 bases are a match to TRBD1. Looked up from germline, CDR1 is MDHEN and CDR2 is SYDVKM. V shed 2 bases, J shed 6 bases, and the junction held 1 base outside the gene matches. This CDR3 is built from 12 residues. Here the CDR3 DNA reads TGTGCCAGCAGTTTACCAGGGGGCGAGCAGTACGTC. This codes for CASSLPGGEQYV.

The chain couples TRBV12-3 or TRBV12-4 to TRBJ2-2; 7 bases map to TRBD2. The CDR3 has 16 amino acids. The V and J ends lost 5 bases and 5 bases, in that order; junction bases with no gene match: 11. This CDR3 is CASSPEGRAGTGELFF. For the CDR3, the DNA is TGTGCCAGCAGTCCGGAGGGGAGGGCGGGGACCGGGGAGCTGTTTTTT.

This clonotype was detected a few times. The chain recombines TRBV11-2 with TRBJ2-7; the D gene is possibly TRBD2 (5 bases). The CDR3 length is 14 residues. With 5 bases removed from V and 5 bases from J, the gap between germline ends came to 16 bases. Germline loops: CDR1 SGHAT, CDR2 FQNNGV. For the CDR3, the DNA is TGTGCCAGCAGCCTGGGAGTGTCGGTCAACGAGCAGTACTTC. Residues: CASSLGVSVNEQYF.

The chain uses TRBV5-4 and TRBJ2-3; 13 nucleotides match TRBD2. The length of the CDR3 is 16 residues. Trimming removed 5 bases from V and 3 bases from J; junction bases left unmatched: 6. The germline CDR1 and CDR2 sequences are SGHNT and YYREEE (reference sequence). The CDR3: CASSPGLAGRTDTQYF. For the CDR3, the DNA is TGTGCCAGCAGTCCGGGACTAGCGGGGCGGACAGATACGCAGTATTTT.

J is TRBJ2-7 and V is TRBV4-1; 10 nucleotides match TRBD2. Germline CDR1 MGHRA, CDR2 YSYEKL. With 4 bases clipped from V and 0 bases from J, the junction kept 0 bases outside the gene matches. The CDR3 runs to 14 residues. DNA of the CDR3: TGCGCCAGCAGCCGACTAGCGGGCTCCTACGAGCAGTACTTC. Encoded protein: CASSRLAGSYEQYF.

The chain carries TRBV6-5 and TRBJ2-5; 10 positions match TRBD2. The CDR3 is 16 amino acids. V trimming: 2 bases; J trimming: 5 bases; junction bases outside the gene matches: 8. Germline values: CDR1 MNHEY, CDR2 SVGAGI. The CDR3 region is CASSYHLAGVEETQYF. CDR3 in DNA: TGTGCCAGCAGTTACCATCTAGCGGGGGTCGAGGAGACCCAGTACTTC.

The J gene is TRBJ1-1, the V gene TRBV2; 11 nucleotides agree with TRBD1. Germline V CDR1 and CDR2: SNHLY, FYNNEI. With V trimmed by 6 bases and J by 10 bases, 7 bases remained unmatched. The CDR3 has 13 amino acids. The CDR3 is CASSPGQGASAFF. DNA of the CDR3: TGTGCCAGCAGCCCTGGACAGGGGGCATCAGCTTTCTTT.

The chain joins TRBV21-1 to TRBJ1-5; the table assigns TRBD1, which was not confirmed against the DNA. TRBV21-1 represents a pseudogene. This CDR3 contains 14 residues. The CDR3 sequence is CASTPTGSGQPQHF. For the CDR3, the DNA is TGTGCCAGCACCCCGACAGGGAGCGGTCAGCCCCAGCATTTT.

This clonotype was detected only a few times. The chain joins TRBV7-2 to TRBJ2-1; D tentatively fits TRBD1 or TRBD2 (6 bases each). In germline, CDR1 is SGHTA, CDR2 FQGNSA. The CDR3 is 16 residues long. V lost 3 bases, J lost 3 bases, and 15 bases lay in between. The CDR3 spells CASSFGGQIFYNEQFF. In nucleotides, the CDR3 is TGTGCCAGCAGCTTTGGGGGGCAGATTTTCTACAATGAGCAGTTCTTC.

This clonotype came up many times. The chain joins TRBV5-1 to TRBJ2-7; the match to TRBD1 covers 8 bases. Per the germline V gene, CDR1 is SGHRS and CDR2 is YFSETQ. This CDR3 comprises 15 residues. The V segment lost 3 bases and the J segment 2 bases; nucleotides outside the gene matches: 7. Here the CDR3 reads CASSSFGQGPYEQYF. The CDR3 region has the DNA TGCGCCAGCAGCTCCTTCGGACAGGGACCCTACGAGCAGTACTTC.

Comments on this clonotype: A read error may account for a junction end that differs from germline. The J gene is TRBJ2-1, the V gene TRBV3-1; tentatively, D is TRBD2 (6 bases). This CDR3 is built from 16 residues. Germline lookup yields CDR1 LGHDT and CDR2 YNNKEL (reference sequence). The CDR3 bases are TGTGCCTGCAGCCAGACCGGGACTCACTCTTACAATGAGCAGTTCTTC. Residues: CACSQTGTHSYNEQFF.

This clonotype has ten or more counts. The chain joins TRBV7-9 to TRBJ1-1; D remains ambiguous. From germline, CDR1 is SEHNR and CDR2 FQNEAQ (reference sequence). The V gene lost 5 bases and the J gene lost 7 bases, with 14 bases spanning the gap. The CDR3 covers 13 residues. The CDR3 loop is CASSREWSVEAFF. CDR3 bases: TGTGCCAGCAGCAGGGAGTGGAGTGTTGAAGCTTTCTTT.

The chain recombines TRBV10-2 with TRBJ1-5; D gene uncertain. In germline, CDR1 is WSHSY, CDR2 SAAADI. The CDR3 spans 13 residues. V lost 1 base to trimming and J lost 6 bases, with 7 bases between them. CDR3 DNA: TGCGCCAGCAGTGAGTTCATCCCTCAGCCCCAGCATTTT. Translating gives CASSEFIPQPQHF.

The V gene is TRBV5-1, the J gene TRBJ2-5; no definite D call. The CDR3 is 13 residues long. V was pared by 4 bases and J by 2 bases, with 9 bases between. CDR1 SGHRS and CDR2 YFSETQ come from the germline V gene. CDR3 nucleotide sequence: TGCGCCAGCAGCCCCTACCTTCAAGAGACCCAGTACTTC. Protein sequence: CASSPYLQETQYF.

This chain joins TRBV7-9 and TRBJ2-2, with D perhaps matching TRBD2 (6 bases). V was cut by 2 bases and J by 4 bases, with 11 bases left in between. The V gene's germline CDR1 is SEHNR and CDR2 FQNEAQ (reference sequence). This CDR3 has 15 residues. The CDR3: CASSLSGDFTGELFF. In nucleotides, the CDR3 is TGTGCCAGCAGCTTATCGGGAGATTTCACCGGGGAGCTGTTTTTT. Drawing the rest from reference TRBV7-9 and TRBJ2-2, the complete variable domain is DTGVSQNPRHKITKRGQNVTFRCDPISEHNRLYWYRQTLGQGPEFLTYFQNEAQLEKSRLLSDRFSAERPKGSFSTLEIQRTEQGDSAMYLCASSLSGDFTGELFFGEGSRLTVL.

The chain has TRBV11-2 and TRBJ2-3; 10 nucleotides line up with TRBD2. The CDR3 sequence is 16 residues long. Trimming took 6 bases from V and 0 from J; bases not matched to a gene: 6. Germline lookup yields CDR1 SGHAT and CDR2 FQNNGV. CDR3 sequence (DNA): TGTGCCAGCAGAGGGGCTAGCGGGGGTAGCACAGATACGCAGTATTTT. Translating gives CASRGASGGSTDTQYF.

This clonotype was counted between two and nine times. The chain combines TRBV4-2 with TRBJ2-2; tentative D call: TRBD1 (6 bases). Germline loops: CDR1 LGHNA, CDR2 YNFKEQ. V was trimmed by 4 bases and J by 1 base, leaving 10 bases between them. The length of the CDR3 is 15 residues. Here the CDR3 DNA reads TGTGCCAGCAGCCCCCGGGACATGAACACCGGGGAGCTGTTTTTT. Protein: CASSPRDMNTGELFF.

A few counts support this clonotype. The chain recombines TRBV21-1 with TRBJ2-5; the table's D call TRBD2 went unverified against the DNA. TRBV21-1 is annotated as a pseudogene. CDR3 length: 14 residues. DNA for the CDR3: TGTGCCAGCAACCGACTAGCCCTCTTTGAGACCCAGTACTTC. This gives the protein CASNRLALFETQYF.

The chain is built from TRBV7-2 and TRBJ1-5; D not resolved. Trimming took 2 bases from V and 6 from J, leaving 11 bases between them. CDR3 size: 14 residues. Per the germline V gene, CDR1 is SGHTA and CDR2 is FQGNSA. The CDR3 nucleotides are TGTGCCAGCAGCTTAAACCCCACGGGTCAGCCCCAGCATTTT. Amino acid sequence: CASSLNPTGQPQHF. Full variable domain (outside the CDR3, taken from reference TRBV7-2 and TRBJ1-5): GAGVSQSPSNKVTEKGKDVELRCDPISGHTALYWYRQSLGQGLEFLIYFQGNSAPDKSGLPSDRFSAERTGGSVSTLTIQRTQQEDSAVYLCASSLNPTGQPQHFGDGTRLSIL.

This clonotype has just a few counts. The CDR3 nucleotides are TGTGCCAGCAGCTCCTCAGAGGGGACCGGGGAGCTGTTTTTT. Its protein product is CASSSSEGTGELFF. The chain carries TRBV7-8 and TRBJ2-2; the D call may be TRBD1 or TRBD2 (5 bases each). V was clipped by 4 bases and J by 5 bases, with 11 bases between them. There are 14 residues in the CDR3. Germline V gives CDR1 SGHVS, CDR2 FQNEAQ.

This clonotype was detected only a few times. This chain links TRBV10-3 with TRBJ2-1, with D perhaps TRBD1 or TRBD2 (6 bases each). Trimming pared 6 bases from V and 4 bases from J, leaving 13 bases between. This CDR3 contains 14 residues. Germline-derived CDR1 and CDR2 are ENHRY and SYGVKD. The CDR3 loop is CAIRGAGLYNEQFF. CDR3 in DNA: TGTGCCATCAGGGGGGCGGGGCTTTACAATGAGCAGTTCTTC.

CDR3 sequence (DNA): TGTGCCAGCAGCGACGGCCAGGGGACGTATGGCTACACCTTC. Residues: CASSDGQGTYGYTF. The chain combines TRBV7-6 with TRBJ1-2, with D maybe TRBD1 (6 bases). V lost 5 bases and J lost 5, with 15 bases in between. The CDR3 totals 14 residues. The V gene's germline CDR1 is SGHVS and CDR2 FNYEAQ.